The clone carrying this T cell receptor beta chain was counted a few times. Its target is unknown. TCRdb reanalysed the RT-PCR reads using MiXCR and keeps one entry per CDR3 protein. The profile covers approximately 680,000 distinct CDR3 sequences, with roughly 14% appearing a single time and 11% taken by the ten largest. The sample comes from a study of response to subunit inactivated influenza vaccine. Whole-study results and caveats: The authors proposed limited new T cell recruitment per seasonal influenza vaccination.

The germline V gene encodes CDR1 SGHVS and CDR2 FQNEAQ. The V and J ends lost 3 bases and 1 base respectively, with 6 bases between them. The CDR3 has 13 residues. The chain uses TRBV7-8 and TRBJ1-1; no clear D. This clonotype originated in a man aged 50-59 years who received an inactivated influenza vaccine. This sample comprised PBMCs from blood, obtained approximately 13 days after vaccination. In DNA form, the CDR3 reads TGTGCCAGCAGCTTTTCAAAGAACACTGAAGCTTTCTTT. Its protein is CASSFSKNTEAFF.